This T cell receptor beta chain was recorded in a study of PD-1 blockade in classical Hodgkin lymphoma. Libraries were prepared by immunoSEQ multiplex PCR; TCRdb keeps only in-frame clonotypes and omits some of them. The table records 40,000 to 45,000 clones, 60% to 75% of them present only once. The V and J ends lost 2 bases and 6 bases, in that order; junction bases with no gene match: 10. CDR1 and CDR2 from the germline V gene are SGHDN and FVKESK. CDR3 length equals 16 residues. Patients all relapsed after autologous stem cell transplantation, and there was variation in brentuximab vedotin exposure.

The V gene is TRBV14, the J gene TRBJ2-1; TRBD1 matches 7 bases. The sequence derives from a human donor with classical Hodgkin lymphoma. The sample consisted of peripheral blood mononuclear cells (PBMCs), taken at baseline. CDR3 sequence (DNA): TGTGCCAGCAGCCAATTTCCACAGGGGATATTCAATGAGCAGTTCTTC. Translation gives CASSQFPQGIFNEQFF. Full variable domain (missing parts from reference TRBV14 and TRBJ2-1): EAGVTQFPSHSVIEKGQTVTLRCDPISGHDNLYWYRRVMGKEIKFLLHFVKESKQDESGMPNNRFLAERTGGTYSTLKVQPAELEDSGVYFCASSQFPQGIFNEQFFGPGTRLTVL.